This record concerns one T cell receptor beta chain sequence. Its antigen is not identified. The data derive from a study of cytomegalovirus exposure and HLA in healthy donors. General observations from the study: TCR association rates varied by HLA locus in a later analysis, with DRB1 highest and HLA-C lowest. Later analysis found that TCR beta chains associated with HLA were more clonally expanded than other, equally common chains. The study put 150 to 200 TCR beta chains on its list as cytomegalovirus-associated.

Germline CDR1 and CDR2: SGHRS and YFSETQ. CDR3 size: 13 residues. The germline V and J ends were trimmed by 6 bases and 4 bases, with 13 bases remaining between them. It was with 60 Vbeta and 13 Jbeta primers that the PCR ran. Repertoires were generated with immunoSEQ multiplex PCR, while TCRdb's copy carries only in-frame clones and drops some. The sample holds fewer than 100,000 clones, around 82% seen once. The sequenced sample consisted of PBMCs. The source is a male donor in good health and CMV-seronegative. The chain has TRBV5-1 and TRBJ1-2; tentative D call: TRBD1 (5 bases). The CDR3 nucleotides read TGCGCCAGCACGTCGGGGGACGGCTATGGCTACACCTTC. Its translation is CASTSGDGYGYTF.